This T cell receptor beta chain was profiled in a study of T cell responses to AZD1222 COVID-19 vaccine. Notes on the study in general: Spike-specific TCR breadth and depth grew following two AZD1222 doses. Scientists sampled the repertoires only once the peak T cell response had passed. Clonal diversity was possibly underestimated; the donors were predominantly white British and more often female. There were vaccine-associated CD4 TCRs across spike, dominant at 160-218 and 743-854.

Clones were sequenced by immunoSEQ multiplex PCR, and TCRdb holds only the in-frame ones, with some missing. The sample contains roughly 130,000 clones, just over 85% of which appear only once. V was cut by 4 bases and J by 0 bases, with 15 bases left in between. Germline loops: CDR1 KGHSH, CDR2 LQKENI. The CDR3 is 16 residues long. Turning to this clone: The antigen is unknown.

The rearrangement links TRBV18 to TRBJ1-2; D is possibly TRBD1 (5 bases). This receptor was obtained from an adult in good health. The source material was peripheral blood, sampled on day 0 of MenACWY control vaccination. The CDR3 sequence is CASSQLRGGSNYGYTF. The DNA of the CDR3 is TGTGCCAGCTCACAACTACGGGGGGGATCTAACTATGGCTACACCTTC. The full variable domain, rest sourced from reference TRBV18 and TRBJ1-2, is NAGVMQNPRHLVRRRGQEARLRCSPMKGHSHVYWYRQLPEEGLKFMVYLQKENIIDESGMPKERFSAEFPKEGPSILRIQQVVRGDSAAYFCASSQLRGGSNYGYTFGSGTRLTVV.